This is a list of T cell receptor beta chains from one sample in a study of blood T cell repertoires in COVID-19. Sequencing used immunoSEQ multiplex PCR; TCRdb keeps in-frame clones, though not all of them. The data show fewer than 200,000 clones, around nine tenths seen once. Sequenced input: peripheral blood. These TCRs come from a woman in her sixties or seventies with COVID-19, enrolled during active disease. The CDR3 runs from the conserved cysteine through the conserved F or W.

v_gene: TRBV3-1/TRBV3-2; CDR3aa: CASSQDLTSGSYEQYF
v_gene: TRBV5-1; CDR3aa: CASSVSGRSQETQYF
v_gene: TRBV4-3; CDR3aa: CASSQASGSYNEQFF
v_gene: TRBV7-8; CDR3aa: CASSPVNYGYTF
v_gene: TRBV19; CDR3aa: CASSKNRGQSDGYTF
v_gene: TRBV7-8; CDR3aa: CASSLAQGPPAQYF
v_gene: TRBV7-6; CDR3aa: CASSFSAGGSNTGELFF
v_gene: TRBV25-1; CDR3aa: CASSEFLNSRYGYTF
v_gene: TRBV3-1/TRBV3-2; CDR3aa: CASSQVGTGMLQCTEAFF
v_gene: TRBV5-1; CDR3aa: CASSRPGTDTQYF
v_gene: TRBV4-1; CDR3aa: CASSPELYSNQPQHF
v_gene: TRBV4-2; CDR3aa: CASSQEGAGGLSTDTQYF
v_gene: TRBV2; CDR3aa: CASSRSGQAMAGELFF
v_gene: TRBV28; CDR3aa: CASTPSGPHGYTF
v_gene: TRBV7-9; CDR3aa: CASSPGTFDNSPLHF
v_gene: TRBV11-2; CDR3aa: CASSLSGNTIYF
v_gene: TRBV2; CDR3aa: CAADRGRNTEAFF
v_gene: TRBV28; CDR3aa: CASNRATEAFF
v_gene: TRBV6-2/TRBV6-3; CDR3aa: CASSWPSLNTGELFF
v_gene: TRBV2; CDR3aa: CASNRVNTGELFF
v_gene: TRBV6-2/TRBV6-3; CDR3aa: CASSYRLAGEANTGELFF
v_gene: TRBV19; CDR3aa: CASSTRHRLFNEQFF
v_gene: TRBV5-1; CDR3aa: CASSLVTGQETQYF
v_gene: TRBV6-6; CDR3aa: CASSRVAGGLYEQYF
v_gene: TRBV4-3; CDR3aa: CASSQEIPTGVNTEAFF
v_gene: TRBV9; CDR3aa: CASSGTSFNYGYTF
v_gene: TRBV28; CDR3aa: CASSSLQGNGYTF
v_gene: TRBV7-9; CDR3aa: CATSDSNIYNEQFF
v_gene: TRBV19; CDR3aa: CASQQGSTEAFF
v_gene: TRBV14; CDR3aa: CASSPLNRDRIEAFF
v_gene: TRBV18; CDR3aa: CASSLSQGAINQPQHF
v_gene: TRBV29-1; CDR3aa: CSVVRDRFTDTQYF
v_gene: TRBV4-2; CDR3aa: CASSQELRATNEKLFF
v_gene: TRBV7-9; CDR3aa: CASSLRGGSNEQFF
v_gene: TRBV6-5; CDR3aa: CASTSSGINTGELFF
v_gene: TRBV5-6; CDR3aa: CASSFLQANTGELFF
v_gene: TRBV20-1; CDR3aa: CSASRTDVFEQYF